This is a list of T cell receptor beta chains from one sample in a study of blood T cell dynamics during melanoma immunotherapy. The repertoire was sequenced with immunoSEQ multiplex PCR; TCRdb's copy has only in-frame clones and lacks some. The sample has 8,000 to 11,000 clones; 70% to 90% are singletons. The specimen was blood, collected from a patient treated with checkpoint blockade. These receptors were collected from a human donor with melanoma. Each CDR3 is given with its conserved first and last residue. D genes are given only for firm matches. Size is omitted from some rows. Given values are once, few, many or a class for expanded clones.

d_call,clone_size,j_call,v_call,cdr3_aa,cdr3_nt
TRBD1,.,TRBJ1-3,TRBV11-2,CASSQPGQRRNTIYF,TGTGCCAGCAGCCAACCGGGACAGAGAAGAAACACCATATATTTT
.,.,TRBJ1-6,TRBV6-1,CASSVGDSPLHF,TGTGCCAGCAGTGTTGGTGACTCACCCCTCCACTTT
.,.,TRBJ2-2,TRBV7-7,CASSLASGELFF,TGTGCTAGCAGCTTAGCCTCCGGGGAGCTGTTTTTT
.,.,TRBJ1-6,TRBV9,CASSAQSRADSPLHF,TGTGCCAGCAGTGCACAGAGCCGAGCTGATTCACCCCTCCACTTT
TRBD2,.,TRBJ2-1,TRBV6-1,CASRDWTRGNEQFF,TGTGCCAGCAGAGACTGGACTAGAGGCAATGAGCAGTTCTTC
.,.,TRBJ1-2,TRBV10-2,CASSEPAGNYGYTF,TGCGCCAGCAGTGAACCCGCTGGCAACTATGGCTACACCTTC
.,.,TRBJ2-3,TRBV11-3,CASSLDRDTQYF,TGTGCCAGCAGCTTAGACAGAGATACGCAGTATTTT
TRBD2,.,TRBJ2-3,TRBV28,CASSSHLLGGETSTDTQYF,TGTGCCAGCAGTTCCCACCTCCTCGGGGGGGAGACTAGCACAGATACGCAGTATTTT
.,.,TRBJ2-2,TRBV28,CASSLPGELFF,TGTGCCAGCAGTTTACCCGGGGAGCTGTTTTTT
TRBD2,.,TRBJ2-7,TRBV27,CASSWGGAEQYF,TGTGCCAGCAGTTGGGGGGGTGCCGAGCAGTACTTC
.,.,TRBJ2-5,TRBV28,CASTGGDLGPMETQYF,TGTGCCAGCACCGGTGGGGACCTCGGACCCATGGAGACCCAGTACTTC
.,.,TRBJ2-7,TRBV6-1,CASSGIIRGHSYEQYF,TGTGCCAGCAGTGGTATAATCAGGGGTCACTCCTACGAGCAGTACTTC
.,.,TRBJ1-1,TRBV5-8,CASSLTIPGAFF,TGTGCCAGCAGCTTAACTATCCCGGGAGCTTTCTTT
.,.,TRBJ2-2,TRBV19,CASKSTGPAGELFF,TGTGCCAGTAAATCGACAGGACCCGCCGGGGAGCTGTTTTTT
TRBD2,once,TRBJ2-1,TRBV11-2,CASSRVGLAGRSYNEQFF,TGTGCCAGCAGCCGCGTAGGGCTAGCGGGACGCTCCTACAATGAGCAGTTCTTC
TRBD2,.,TRBJ2-1,TRBV27,CASSKDSGLAGLYNEQFF,TGTGCCAGCAGCAAAGACAGCGGACTAGCGGGTCTTTACAATGAGCAGTTCTTC
.,.,TRBJ1-3,TRBV28,CASSSTPSSGNTIYF,TGTGCCAGCAGTAGCACACCCAGCTCTGGAAACACCATATATTTT
TRBD2,.,TRBJ2-7,TRBV5-1,CASSLALAGANAYEQYF,TGCGCCAGCAGCTTGGCACTAGCGGGCGCCAATGCCTACGAGCAGTACTTC
TRBD2,.,TRBJ2-5,TRBV7-7,CASSLGAGTSKETQYF,TGTGCTAGCAGCTTGGGAGCCGGGACTAGTAAAGAGACCCAGTACTTC
.,.,TRBJ1-1,TRBV6-4,CASSATATNTEAFF,TGTGCCAGCAGTGCGACAGCAACGAACACTGAAGCTTTCTTT
.,.,TRBJ1-2,TRBV30,CAWSGSWGADGYTF,TGTGCCTGGAGTGGCAGTTGGGGAGCGGATGGCTACACCTTC
.,.,TRBJ1-6,TRBV27,CASSPRDRYLTPLHF,TGTGCCAGCAGTCCACGGGACCGCTACTTAACACCCCTCCACTTT
.,.,TRBJ2-1,TRBV7-2,CASRDYGLYNEQFF,TGTGCCAGCAGGGACTACGGACTCTACAATGAGCAGTTCTTC
.,.,TRBJ2-1,TRBV6-5,CASSRDRSSYNEQFF,TGTGCCAGCAGTCGCGACAGAAGCTCCTACAATGAGCAGTTCTTC
.,.,TRBJ2-7,TRBV19,CASSSLSSYEQYF,TGTGCCAGTAGTTCGCTAAGCTCCTACGAGCAGTACTTC
.,.,TRBJ1-4,TRBV5-4,CASSLETGNEKLFF,TGTGCCAGCAGCTTGGAAACAGGGAATGAAAAACTGTTTTTT
.,once,TRBJ2-7,TRBV5-4,CASSLWERSHEQYF,TGTGCCAGCAGCTTGTGGGAGCGATCCCACGAGCAGTACTTC
TRBD2,.,TRBJ2-3,TRBV7-3,CASSVPSGLADHTDTQYF,TGTGCCAGCAGCGTCCCGAGTGGACTAGCGGACCACACAGATACGCAGTATTTT
.,.,TRBJ2-1,TRBV25-1,CASSESSGNYNEQFF,TGTGCCAGCAGTGAAAGTAGCGGTAACTACAATGAGCAGTTCTTC
.,.,TRBJ1-1,TRBV19,CASGGGRNTEAFF,TGTGCCTCCGGGGGGGGGAGGAACACTGAAGCTTTCTTT
TRBD2,.,TRBJ2-1,TRBV4-3,CASSQVEGRDEQFF,TGCGCCAGCAGCCAAGTTGAGGGGAGGGATGAGCAGTTCTTC